This T cell receptor beta chain was identified in a study of control samples from healthy donors and cancer patients. CDR3 length: 19 amino acids. V lost 4 bases, J lost 1 base, and 17 bases stayed unmatched. The V gene's germline CDR1 is LGHNA and CDR2 YNFKEQ. TCRdb's copy holds only in-frame clones and misses some; the assay was immunoSEQ multiplex PCR. The sample lists fewer than 200,000 clones, about 86% occurring once. In its sample, this clone was seen once. V is TRBV4-2 and J is TRBJ2-5, with TRBD1 matching 8 bases. This receptor was taken from a young woman in good health. Sequenced sample: blood. The CDR3 nucleotides are TGTGCCAGCAGCCTGGGAGCACGGACAGGGTGGGGTGGCCAAGAGACCCAGTACTTC. Amino acids: CASSLGARTGWGGQETQYF.